This T cell receptor beta chain was documented in a study of prognosis after radiotherapy for stage I lung cancer. Template was genomic DNA; TCR beta CDR3 amplified in two multiplex PCR rounds. First-round PCR employed TRBV- and TRBJ-specific primers for each gene. MiXCR, applied by TCRdb to the multiplex PCR reads, yields one record per CDR3 protein. The sample lists about 51,000 distinct CDR3 sequences, about 35% occurring once. This clonotype was recorded at least ten times. The CDR3 is 16 residues long. Trimming removed 0 bases at V and 4 bases at J, with 11 bases between. The germline gives CDR1 SGHRS, CDR2 YFSETQ.

This TCR came from a donor of 50 years or more with non-small cell lung cancer. The rearrangement uses TRBV5-1 and TRBJ2-6; D is possibly TRBD2 (5 bases). Sequencing was performed on PBMCs, taken before or after stereotactic body radiation therapy (not recorded which). The CDR3 DNA is TGCGCCAGCAGCTTGGCGGGGTCTACGGGGGCCAACGTCCTGACTTTC. It codes for CASSLAGSTGANVLTF.